Shown below are 14 T cell receptor beta chains from a single sample sequenced in a study of identical twins. Each CDR3 protein is one row after TCRdb ran MiXCR on the 5' RACE reads. Altogether 300,000 to 400,000 distinct CDR3 sequences are present, roughly an eighth being singletons, with the ten largest covering roughly 7.8%. The same data also contributed to another study, on yellow fever vaccine responses in identical twins.

The sequenced sample was CD8+ T cells sorted from blood. The origin of the receptors is a woman under 30 in good health.

V and J are TRBV7-2 and TRBJ2-5, with 13 positions matching TRBD2. The CDR3 is 16 amino acids. Germline V gene sequence: CDR1 SGHTA, CDR2 FQGNSA. Trimming removed 5 bases from V and 5 bases from J; junction bases left unmatched: 8. This chain's CDR3 is CASSPGLAGFRETQYF. The CDR3 bases are TGTGCCAGCAGCCCGGGACTAGCGGGGTTTAGGGAGACCCAGTACTTC. Combining the CDR3 with reference TRBV7-2 and TRBJ2-5 gives the whole variable domain GAGVSQSPSNKVTEKGKDVELRCDPISGHTALYWYRQSLGQGLEFLIYFQGNSAPDKSGLPSDRFSAERTGGSVSTLTIQRTQQEDSAVYLCASSPGLAGFRETQYFGPGTRLLVL.

CDR3 DNA sequence: TGTGCCAGCAGCCCAACGGGGGCCGCAGATACGCAGTATTTT. Translation: CASSPTGAADTQYF. V gene TRBV7-9 combines with J gene TRBJ2-3, with D possibly being TRBD1 or TRBD2 (6 bases each). Germline assignment: CDR1 SEHNR and CDR2 FQNEAQ (reference sequence). Trimming took off 5 bases at V and 4 bases at J, with 13 bases between the two ends. CDR3 length equals 14 residues. The full variable domain, with the rest looked up from reference TRBV7-9 and TRBJ2-3, is DTGVSQNPRHKITKRGQNVTFRCDPISEHNRLYWYRQTLGQGPEFLTYFQNEAQLEKSRLLSDRFSAERPKGSFSTLEIQRTEQGDSAMYLCASSPTGAADTQYFGPGTRLTVL.

This clonotype appeared a few times. The gene calls are TRBV29-1 and TRBJ2-1; possibly TRBD2 for D (5 bases). V was pared by 3 bases and J by 1 base, with 10 bases between. The CDR3 is 14 amino acids. The V gene's germline CDR1 is SQVTM and CDR2 ANQGSEA. CDR3 sequence: CSVETPGSYNEQFF. CDR3 bases: TGCAGCGTTGAGACCCCGGGGTCCTACAATGAGCAGTTCTTC.

Comment on this clonotype: A much more abundant neighbour one base away suggests this may be a read error. V is TRBV29-1 and J is TRBJ2-3, with D possibly TRBD2 on 7 matching bases. The CDR3 covers 15 residues. Germline lookup yields CDR1 SQVTM and CDR2 ANQGSEA. This CDR3 reads CSAEGVAGATDTQYF. The CDR3 DNA reads TGCAGCGCTGAAGGGGTTGCGGGGGCGACAGATACGCAGTATTTT.

This clonotype turned up a few times. The chain recombines TRBV7-2 with TRBJ1-4; 7 bases agree with TRBD1. This CDR3 comprises 14 residues. Per the germline V gene, CDR1 is SGHTA and CDR2 is FQGNSA. V trimming: 5 bases; J trimming: 7 bases; junction bases outside the gene matches: 7. The CDR3 region has the DNA TGTGCCAGCAGCGCGACAGGGAGCCGTGAAAAACTGTTTTTT. Amino acid sequence: CASSATGSREKLFF.

The rearrangement uses TRBV7-8 and TRBJ2-1, with a weak D call TRBD1 (6 bases). V was clipped by 3 bases and J by 7 bases, with 13 bases between them. Germline CDR1 reads SGHVS; CDR2 reads FQNEAQ. The CDR3 is made up of 14 amino acids. In DNA form, the CDR3 reads TGTGCCAGCAGCTTCCAGGGGCCGCCGAATGAGCAGTTCTTC. Translated, it gives CASSFQGPPNEQFF.

The chain combines TRBV9 with TRBJ2-1, with D maybe TRBD1 (5 bases). Trimming left V 4 bases short and J 4 bases short, with 6 bases between. Per germline, CDR1 SGDLS and CDR2 YYNGEE. This CDR3 has 12 residues. The CDR3 is CASSRQYNEQFF. DNA for the CDR3: TGTGCCAGCAGCCGACAGTACAATGAGCAGTTCTTC.

This clonotype was counted a few times. The chain employs TRBV14 and TRBJ2-1; maybe TRBD1 (6 bases). Germline CDR1 is SGHDN and CDR2 is FVKESK. Trimming removed 3 bases at V and 4 bases at J, with 10 bases between. This CDR3 has 14 residues. CDR3 DNA sequence: TGTGCCAGCAGCCAGATACAGGGTTACAATGAGCAGTTCTTC. Translated: CASSQIQGYNEQFF.

This clonotype was recorded many times. V is TRBV6-2 or TRBV6-3 and J is TRBJ2-3; maybe TRBD2 (6 bases). There are 14 residues in the CDR3. V lost 2 bases and J 10 bases, leaving 16 bases between the germline ends. Germline CDR1 reads MNHEY; CDR2 reads SVGEGT. CDR3 in DNA: TGTGCCAGCAGTTACCAACAAATGGGACTCCCGCAGTATTTT. It encodes CASSYQQMGLPQYF.

This clonotype has ten or more counts. The rearrangement links TRBV7-6 to TRBJ2-1; TRBD2 agrees at 11 bases. With 1 base clipped from V and 7 bases from J, the junction kept 12 bases outside the gene matches. Germline V gene lookup returns CDR1 SGHVS and CDR2 FNYEAQ. The length of the CDR3 is 18 residues. CDR3 in DNA: TGTGCCAGCAGCTTAGTTGGGACTAGCGGTTCCCGGTTGAATGAGCAGTTCTTC. This codes for CASSLVGTSGSRLNEQFF. Looking up the rest from reference TRBV7-6 and TRBJ2-1 gives the full variable domain: GAGVSQSPRYKVTKRGQDVALRCDPISGHVSLYWYRQALGQGPEFLTYFNYEAQQDKSGLPNDRFSAERPEGSISTLTIQRTEQRDSAMYRCASSLVGTSGSRLNEQFFGPGTRLTVL.

V gene TRBV7-9 combines with J gene TRBJ2-4; 7 positions agree with TRBD1. The junction had 3 bases not matched to a gene; V was cut back by 5 bases and J by 8 bases. The CDR3 runs to 12 residues. Germline V CDR1 and CDR2: SEHNR, FQNEAQ (reference sequence). The CDR3 region is CASSLGTDIQYF. Written as DNA, the CDR3 is TGTGCCAGCAGCCTCGGGACAGACATTCAGTACTTC.

This clonotype turned up a few times. The V gene is TRBV24-1, the J gene TRBJ2-5, with 8 bases fitting TRBD1. The germline CDR1 and CDR2 sequences are KGHDR and SFDVKD. J gave up 1 base and V 9 bases, and 6 bases lay outside the gene matches. This CDR3 region has 14 residues. CDR3 DNA: TGTGCCACCGGAACGGACAGGGCCCAAGAGACCCAGTACTTC. Translating gives CATGTDRAQETQYF.

The V gene is TRBV29-1, the J gene TRBJ2-1, with D perhaps matching TRBD2 (7 bases). Per the germline V gene, CDR1 is SQVTM and CDR2 is ANQGSEA. CDR3 length: 16 amino acids. V dropped 3 bases and J dropped 3 bases, with 18 bases sitting between them. CDR3 in amino acids: CSVDFPGGGNYNEQFF. The CDR3 DNA reads as TGCAGCGTTGACTTTCCTGGCGGGGGCAACTACAATGAGCAGTTCTTC.

This clonotype was counted ten times or more. The chain employs TRBV12-3 or TRBV12-4 and TRBJ1-1; D perhaps matches TRBD1 (5 bases). This CDR3 is built from 12 residues. Deletions cut 7 bases from V and 3 bases from J, with 9 bases between. The CDR3 spells CASTPGDTEAFF. The CDR3 nucleotides read TGTGCCAGCACCCCGGGGGACACTGAAGCTTTCTTT.